The TCR beta chain described here comes from a study of human T cells and chemical hapten exposure. In the study overall: Small discrepancies in pooled library volume mainly accounted for the varying TCR yields per sample. Whole-study findings and limits: TCRs above 1 in 1000 frequency did not change with DPC sensitization.

Germline values: CDR1 LGHDT, CDR2 YNNKEL (reference sequence). V was clipped by 4 bases and J by 1 base, with 13 bases between them. This CDR3 comprises 15 residues. Ten or more counts support this clonotype. No antigen is known for it. Time point here: healthy volunteer bleed at 2 weeks. Sequencing started from total RNA isolated from unfractionated whole blood. Unique molecular identifiers were attached to individual cDNA molecules during library preparation. In the original processing: Per-sample TCR counts ranged from roughly 23,224 to 750,000, median 95,638. TCRdb re-analysed the RACE reads in MiXCR, keeping a single row per CDR3 protein. The V and J calls and clone size are TCRdb's, not the authors'. This sample has 50,000 or so distinct CDR3 sequences, with roughly 4.1% found just once.

The source material was whole blood. This chain connects TRBV3-1 to TRBJ1-1; maybe TRBD1 (5 bases). The sequence was obtained from a human donor in good health. Some clones in this sample may be carry-over from other donors' samples. The CDR3 nucleotides are TGTGCCAGCAGCCCGGTAAGGGGAGGGAACACTGAAGCTTTCTTT. Protein product: CASSPVRGGNTEAFF.